This T cell receptor beta chain emerged from a study of T-cell memory formation after mild COVID-19. Study overall: TCR clusters were mostly donor specific. Regarding the study as a whole: Clones that contracted from day 15 to 85 were balanced CD4/CD8, while later expanders leaned CD4+. Contracting CD4+ clones were located mainly in CM and EM, and CD8+ clones in EMRA.

TCRdb redid the calling of the 5' RACE reads with MiXCR, one entry per CDR3 protein. The table lists about 340,000 distinct CDR3 sequences, approximately 12% of them singletons. In germline, CDR1 is MNHEY, CDR2 SVGAGI. V lost 3 bases and J lost 5; bases outside the gene matches: 3. The CDR3 totals 14 residues. As concerns this clonotype: The target antigen is unknown.

Sequenced material: PBMCs or a T cell subset sorted from them (not recorded which). This receptor was obtained from a man aged 18 to 30 who had mild COVID-19 (a few samples of this study predate the infection). Cell type and time point are not known. The J gene is TRBJ1-5, the V gene TRBV6-5; 8 bases align to TRBD1. The CDR3: CASSYGQGYQPQHF. Written as DNA, the CDR3 is TGTGCCAGCAGTTATGGACAGGGATATCAGCCCCAGCATTTT.